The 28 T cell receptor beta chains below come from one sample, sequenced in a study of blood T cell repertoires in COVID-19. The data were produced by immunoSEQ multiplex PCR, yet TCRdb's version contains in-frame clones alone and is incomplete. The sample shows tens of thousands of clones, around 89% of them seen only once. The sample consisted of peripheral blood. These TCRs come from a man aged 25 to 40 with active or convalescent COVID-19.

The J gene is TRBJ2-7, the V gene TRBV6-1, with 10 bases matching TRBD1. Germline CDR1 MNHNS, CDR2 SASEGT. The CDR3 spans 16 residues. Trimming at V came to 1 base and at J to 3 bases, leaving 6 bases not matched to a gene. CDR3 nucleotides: TGTGCCAGCAGTGAAGTAGGGACAGGGGTGGACTACGAGCAGTACGTC. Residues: CASSEVGTGVDYEQYV.

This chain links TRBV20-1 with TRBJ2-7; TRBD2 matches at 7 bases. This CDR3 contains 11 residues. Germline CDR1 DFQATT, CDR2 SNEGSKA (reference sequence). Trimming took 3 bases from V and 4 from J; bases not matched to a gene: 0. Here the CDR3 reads CSARREYEQYV. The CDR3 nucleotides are TGCAGTGCTAGGCGGGAGTACGAGCAGTACGTC.

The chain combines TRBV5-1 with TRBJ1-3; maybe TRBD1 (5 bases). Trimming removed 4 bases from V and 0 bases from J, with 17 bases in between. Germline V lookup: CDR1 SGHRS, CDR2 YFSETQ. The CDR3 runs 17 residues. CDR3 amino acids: CASSPVAGRFSGNTIYF. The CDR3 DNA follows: TGCGCCAGCAGCCCGGTGGCGGGACGGTTCTCTGGAAACACCATATATTTT.

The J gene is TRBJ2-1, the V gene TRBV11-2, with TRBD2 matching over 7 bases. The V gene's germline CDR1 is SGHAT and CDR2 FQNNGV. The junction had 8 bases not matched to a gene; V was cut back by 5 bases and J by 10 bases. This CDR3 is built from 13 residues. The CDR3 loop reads CASSARRLAEQFF. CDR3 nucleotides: TGTGCCAGCAGCGCGCGCAGACTAGCCGAGCAGTTCTTC.

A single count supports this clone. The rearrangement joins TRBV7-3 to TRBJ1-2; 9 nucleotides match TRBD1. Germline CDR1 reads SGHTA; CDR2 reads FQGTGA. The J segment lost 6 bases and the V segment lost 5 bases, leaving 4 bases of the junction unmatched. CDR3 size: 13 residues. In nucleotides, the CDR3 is TGTGCCAGCAGCAGGACAGGGGAGGATGGCTACACCTTC. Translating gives CASSRTGEDGYTF.

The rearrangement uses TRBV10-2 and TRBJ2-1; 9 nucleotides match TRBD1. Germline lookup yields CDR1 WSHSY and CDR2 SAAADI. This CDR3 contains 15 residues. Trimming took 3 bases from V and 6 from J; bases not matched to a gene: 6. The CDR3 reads CASSDRDRVSNEQFF. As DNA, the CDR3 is TGCGCCAGCAGTGACCGGGACAGGGTGAGCAATGAGCAGTTCTTC.

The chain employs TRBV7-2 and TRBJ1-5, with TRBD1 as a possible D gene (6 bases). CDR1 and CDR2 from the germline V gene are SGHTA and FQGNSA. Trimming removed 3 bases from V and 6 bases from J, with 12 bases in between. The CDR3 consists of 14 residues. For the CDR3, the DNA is TGTGCCAGCAGCTTTAAAGGGGGTGGTCAGCCCCAGCATTTT. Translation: CASSFKGGGQPQHF. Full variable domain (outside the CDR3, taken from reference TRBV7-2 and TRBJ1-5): GAGVSQSPSNKVTEKGKDVELRCDPISGHTALYWYRQSLGQGLEFLIYFQGNSAPDKSGLPSDRFSAERTGGSVSTLTIQRTQQEDSAVYLCASSFKGGGQPQHFGDGTRLSIL.

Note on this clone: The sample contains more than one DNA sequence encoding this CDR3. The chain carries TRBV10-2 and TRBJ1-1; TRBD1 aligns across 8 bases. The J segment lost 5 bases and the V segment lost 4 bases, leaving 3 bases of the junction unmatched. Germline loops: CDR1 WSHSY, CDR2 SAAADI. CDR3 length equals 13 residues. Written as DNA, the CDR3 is TGCGCCAGCAGTGTAACAGGGGGGACTGAAGCTTTCTTT. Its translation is CASSVTGGTEAFF.

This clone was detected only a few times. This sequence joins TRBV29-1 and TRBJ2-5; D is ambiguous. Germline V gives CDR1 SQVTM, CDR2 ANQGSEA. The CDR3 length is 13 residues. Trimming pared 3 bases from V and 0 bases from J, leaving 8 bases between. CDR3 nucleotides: TGCAGCGTTGAGACTCAGTACCAAGAGACCCAGTACTTC. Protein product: CSVETQYQETQYF.

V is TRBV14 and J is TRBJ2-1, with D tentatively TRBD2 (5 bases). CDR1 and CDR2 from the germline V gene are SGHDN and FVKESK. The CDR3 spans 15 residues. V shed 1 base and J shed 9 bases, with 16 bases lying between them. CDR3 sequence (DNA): TGTGCCAGCAGCCAAGCAGTTCCGCTAGCTTTTGAGCAGTTCTTC. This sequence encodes CASSQAVPLAFEQFF.

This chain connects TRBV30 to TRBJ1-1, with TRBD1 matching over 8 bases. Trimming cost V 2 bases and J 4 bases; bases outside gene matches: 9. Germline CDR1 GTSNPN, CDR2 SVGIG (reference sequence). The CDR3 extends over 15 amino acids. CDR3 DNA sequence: TGTGCCTGGAGTACCACCAGGGGGCTGGGCACTGAAGCTTTCTTT. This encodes CAWSTTRGLGTEAFF.

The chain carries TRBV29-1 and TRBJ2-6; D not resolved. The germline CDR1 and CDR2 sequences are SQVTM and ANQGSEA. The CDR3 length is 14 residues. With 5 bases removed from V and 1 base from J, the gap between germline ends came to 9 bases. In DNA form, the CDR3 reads TGCAGCGTTACAGCAGGATCTGGGGCCAACGTCCTGACTTTC. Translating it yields CSVTAGSGANVLTF.

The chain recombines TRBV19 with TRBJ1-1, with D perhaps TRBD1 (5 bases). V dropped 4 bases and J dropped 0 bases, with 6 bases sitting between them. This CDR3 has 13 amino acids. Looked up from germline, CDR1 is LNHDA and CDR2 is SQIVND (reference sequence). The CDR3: CASSNRMNTEAFF. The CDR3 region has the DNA TGTGCCAGTAGTAACAGGATGAACACTGAAGCTTTCTTT.

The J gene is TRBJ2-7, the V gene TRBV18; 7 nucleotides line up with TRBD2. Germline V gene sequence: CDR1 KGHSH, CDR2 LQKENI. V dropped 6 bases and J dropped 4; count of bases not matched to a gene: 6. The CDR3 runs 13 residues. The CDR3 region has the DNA TGTGCCAGCTCCCACGGGGGGTTATACGAGCAGTACGTC. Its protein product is CASSHGGLYEQYV.

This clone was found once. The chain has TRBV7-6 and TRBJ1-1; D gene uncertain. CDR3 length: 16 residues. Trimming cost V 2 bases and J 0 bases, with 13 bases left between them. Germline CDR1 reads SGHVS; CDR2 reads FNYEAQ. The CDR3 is CASSLWREGMNTEAFF. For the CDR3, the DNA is TGTGCCAGCAGCTTATGGAGAGAGGGAATGAACACTGAAGCTTTCTTT. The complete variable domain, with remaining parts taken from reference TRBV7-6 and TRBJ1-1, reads GAGVSQSPRYKVTKRGQDVALRCDPISGHVSLYWYRQALGQGPEFLTYFNYEAQQDKSGLPNDRFSAERPEGSISTLTIQRTEQRDSAMYRCASSLWREGMNTEAFFGQGTRLTVV.

CDR3 sequence (DNA): TGTGCCACCAGTGTCTCAGGGCCTAAGAATGAGCAGTTCTTC. This gives the protein CATSVSGPKNEQFF. The chain couples TRBV24-1 to TRBJ2-1, with D possibly matching TRBD1 (5 bases). This CDR3 spans 14 amino acids. Germline CDR1 is KGHDR and CDR2 is SFDVKD. Between the trimmed V and J ends, which lost 5 bases and 7 bases, there was a span of 14 bases.

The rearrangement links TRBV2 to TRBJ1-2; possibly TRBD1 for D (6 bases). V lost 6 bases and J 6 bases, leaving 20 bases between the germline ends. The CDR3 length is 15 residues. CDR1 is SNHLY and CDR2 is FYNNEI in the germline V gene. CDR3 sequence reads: CASRLGQLGPDGYTF. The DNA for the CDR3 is TGTGCCAGCAGGTTGGGACAACTTGGACCCGATGGCTACACCTTC.

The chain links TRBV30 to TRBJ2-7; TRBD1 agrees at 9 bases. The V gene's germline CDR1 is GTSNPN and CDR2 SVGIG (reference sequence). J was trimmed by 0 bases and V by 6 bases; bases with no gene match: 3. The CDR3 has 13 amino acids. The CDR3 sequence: CACGTGISYEQYV. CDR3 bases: TGTGCCTGTGGGACAGGGATCTCCTACGAGCAGTACGTC.

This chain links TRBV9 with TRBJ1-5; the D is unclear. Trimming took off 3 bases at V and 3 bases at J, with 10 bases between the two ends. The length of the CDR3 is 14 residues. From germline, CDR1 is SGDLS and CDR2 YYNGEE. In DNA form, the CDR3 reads TGTGCCAGCAGCGCGCGGGCAGACAATCAGCCCCAGCATTTT. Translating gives CASSARADNQPQHF.

CDR3: CASSLGPGGTSGRPGNEQFF. CDR3 sequence (DNA): TGTGCCAGCAGTCTAGGACCAGGAGGAACTAGCGGGAGGCCGGGGAATGAGCAGTTCTTC. J is TRBJ2-1 and V is TRBV7-3, with 12 bases matching TRBD2. The germline V gene encodes CDR1 SGHTA and CDR2 FQGTGA. Unmatched junction bases numbered 22, after V lost 6 bases and J lost 7 bases. The CDR3 runs 20 residues.

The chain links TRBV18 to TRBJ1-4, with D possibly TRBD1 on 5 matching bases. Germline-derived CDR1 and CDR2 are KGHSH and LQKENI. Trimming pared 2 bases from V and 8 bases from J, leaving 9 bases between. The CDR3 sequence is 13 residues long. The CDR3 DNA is TGTGCCAGCTCACCAGGGAACAGGGAAAAACTGTTTTTT. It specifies CASSPGNREKLFF.

CDR3: CASSGSGGVNEQFF. CDR3 DNA: TGTGCCAGCAGTGGTAGCGGGGGGGTCAATGAGCAGTTCTTC. The chain uses TRBV2 and TRBJ2-1; 11 bases map to TRBD2. The CDR3 runs to 14 residues. Germline CDR1 is SNHLY and CDR2 is FYNNEI. With V trimmed by 4 bases and J by 6 bases, 2 bases remained unmatched.

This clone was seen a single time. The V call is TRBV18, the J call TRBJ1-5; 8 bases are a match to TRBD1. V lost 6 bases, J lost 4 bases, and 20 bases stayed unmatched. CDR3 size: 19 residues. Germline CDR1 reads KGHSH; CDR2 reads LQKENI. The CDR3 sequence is CASSRKAAQGDAINQPQHF. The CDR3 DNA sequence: TGTGCCAGCTCCCGAAAAGCGGCACAGGGGGACGCGATTAATCAGCCCCAGCATTTT.

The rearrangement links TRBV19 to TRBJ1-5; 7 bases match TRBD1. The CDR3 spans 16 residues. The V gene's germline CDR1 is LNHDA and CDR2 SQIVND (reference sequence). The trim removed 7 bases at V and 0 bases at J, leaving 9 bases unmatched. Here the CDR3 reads CASNSGQFFSNQPQHF. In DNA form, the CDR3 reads TGTGCCAGTAACTCGGGACAGTTCTTTAGCAATCAGCCCCAGCATTTT.

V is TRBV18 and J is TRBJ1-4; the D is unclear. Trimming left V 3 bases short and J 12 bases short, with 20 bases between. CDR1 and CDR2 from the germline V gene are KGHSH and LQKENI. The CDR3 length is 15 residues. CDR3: CASSPQLATRVELFF. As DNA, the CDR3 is TGTGCCAGCTCACCCCAACTTGCGACGAGGGTGGAACTGTTTTTT.

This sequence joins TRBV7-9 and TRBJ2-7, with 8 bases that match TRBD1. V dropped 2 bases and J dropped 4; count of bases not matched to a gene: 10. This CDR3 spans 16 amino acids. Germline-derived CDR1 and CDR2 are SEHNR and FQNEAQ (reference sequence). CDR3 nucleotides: TGTGCCAGCAGCTTATGGGGCAGGGGGCACGATTACGAGCAGTACTTC. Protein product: CASSLWGRGHDYEQYF.

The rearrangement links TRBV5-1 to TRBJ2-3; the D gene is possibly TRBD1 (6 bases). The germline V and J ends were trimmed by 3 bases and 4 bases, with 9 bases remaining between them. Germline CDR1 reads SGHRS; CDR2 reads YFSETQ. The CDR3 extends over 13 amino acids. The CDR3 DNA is TGCGCCAGCAGCTCCCAGGGGCCAGATACGCAGTATTTT. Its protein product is CASSSQGPDTQYF.

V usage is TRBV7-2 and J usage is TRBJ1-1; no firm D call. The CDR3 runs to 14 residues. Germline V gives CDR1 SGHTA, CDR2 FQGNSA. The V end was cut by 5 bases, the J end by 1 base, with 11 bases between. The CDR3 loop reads CASSARRGNTEAFF. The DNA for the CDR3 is TGTGCCAGCAGCGCCAGGCGGGGGAACACTGAAGCTTTCTTT.